What follows are 24 T cell receptor beta chains derived from one specimen sequenced in a study of T-cell memory formation after mild COVID-19. TCRdb processed the 5' RACE reads anew with MiXCR; each CDR3 protein has one entry. The sample contains about 210,000 distinct CDR3 sequences, more than 25% of which appear only once. Material for sequencing was PBMCs or a T cell subset sorted from them (not recorded which). Receptors were obtained from an adult woman who had mild COVID-19 (a few samples of this study predate the infection). Cell type and time point are not known.

The chain uses TRBV9 and TRBJ2-7; D possibly corresponds to TRBD1 (7 bases). Trimming removed 4 bases at V and 4 bases at J, with 18 bases between. The CDR3 consists of 15 residues. CDR1 is SGDLS and CDR2 is YYNGEE in the germline V gene. The CDR3 loop is CASSQGGTENYEQYF. CDR3 sequence (DNA): TGTGCCAGCAGCCAAGGCGGGACAGAGAATTACGAGCAGTACTTC.

This clonotype has more than one count but fewer than ten. CDR3 bases: TGCAGTGCTGCACAGGGAACCACCAATCAGCCCCAGCATTTT. Translation: CSAAQGTTNQPQHF. This chain connects TRBV20-1 to TRBJ1-5, with a possible D match to TRBD1 (6 bases). Germline assignment: CDR1 DFQATT and CDR2 SNEGSKA (reference sequence). The CDR3 is made up of 14 amino acids. Trimming removed 5 bases at V and 3 bases at J, with 14 bases between.

The CDR3 sequence is CASSLGLAGYTNTGELFF. CDR3 nucleotides: TGTGCCAGCAGCCTCGGTCTAGCGGGCTACACGAACACCGGGGAGCTGTTTTTT. V gene TRBV28 combines with J gene TRBJ2-2, with 8 positions matching TRBD2. This CDR3 region has 18 residues. The J segment lost 0 bases and the V segment lost 6 bases, leaving 12 bases of the junction unmatched. The germline CDR1 and CDR2 sequences are MDHEN and SYDVKM. Full variable domain (remainder filled in from reference TRBV28 and TRBJ2-2): DVKVTQSSRYLVKRTGEKVFLECVQDMDHENMFWYRQDPGLGLRLIYFSYDVKMKEKGDIPEGYSVSREKKERFSLILESASTNQTSMYLCASSLGLAGYTNTGELFFGEGSRLTVL.

This sequence joins TRBV12-3 or TRBV12-4 and TRBJ1-2; D unresolved. The CDR3 is made up of 16 amino acids. Between the trimmed V and J ends, which lost 3 bases and 8 bases, there was a span of 22 bases. In DNA, the CDR3 is TGTGCCAGCAGTTTGGGGAGGATTCCCTATGCGGACGGCTACACCTTC. Translating it yields CASSLGRIPYADGYTF.

The chain has TRBV11-2 and TRBJ2-5; unclear D gene. Trimming took 3 bases from V and 5 from J, leaving 10 bases between them. CDR1 and CDR2 (germline): SGHAT, FQNNGV. This CDR3 contains 13 residues. In DNA, the CDR3 is TGTGCCAGCAGCTTCGTCCGATCGGAGACCCAGTACTTC. Its translation is CASSFVRSETQYF.

This chain uses TRBV6-1 with TRBJ1-5, with D unresolved. The CDR3 length is 18 residues. With 0 bases removed from V and 0 bases from J, the gap between germline ends came to 15 bases. Germline lookup yields CDR1 MNHNS and CDR2 SASEGT. This chain's CDR3 is CASSEAGRVRFSNQPQHF. The CDR3, as DNA: TGTGCCAGCAGTGAAGCAGGTCGGGTCAGGTTTAGCAATCAGCCCCAGCATTTT.

The gene calls are TRBV20-1 and TRBJ1-1; no clear D gene. The CDR3 is 14 residues long. Trimming took off 0 bases at V and 4 bases at J, with 12 bases between the two ends. Germline V gives CDR1 DFQATT, CDR2 SNEGSKA (reference sequence). CDR3 coding DNA: TGCAGTGCTAGAGACCATTGGGGTTCCACTGAAGCTTTCTTT. This codes for CSARDHWGSTEAFF.

The chain uses TRBV27 and TRBJ1-1, with unresolved D. The V end lost 1 base, the J end lost 5 bases, and 8 bases lay between the germline ends. CDR1 and CDR2 from the germline V gene are MNHEY and SMNVEV (reference sequence). The CDR3 loop spans 13 amino acids. The CDR3 sequence is CASSLYERTEAFF. CDR3 sequence (DNA): TGTGCCAGCAGTTTATATGAAAGGACTGAAGCTTTCTTT.

This clonotype was seen a handful of times. The J gene is TRBJ2-7, the V gene TRBV29-1, with D maybe TRBD1 (6 bases). The CDR3 runs to 12 residues. Germline V gives CDR1 SQVTM, CDR2 ANQGSEA. V was shortened by 6 bases and J by 3 bases, with 12 bases between the two germline ends. The CDR3: CSVAGAGYEQYF. CDR3 coding DNA: TGCAGCGTGGCAGGGGCAGGCTACGAGCAGTACTTC.

In its sample, this clonotype was seen once. The chain couples TRBV7-8 to TRBJ1-1; 8 positions match TRBD1. V was pared by 3 bases and J by 4 bases, with 7 bases of the junction left unmatched. Germline V gene sequence: CDR1 SGHVS, CDR2 FQNEAQ. This CDR3 is built from 15 residues. The CDR3 sequence: CASSFIQGARTEAFF. The CDR3, as DNA: TGTGCCAGCAGCTTTATTCAGGGGGCCCGCACTGAAGCTTTCTTT.

This clonotype came up a few times. The CDR3 here is CASSPGEPSGNTIYF. The CDR3 bases are TGCGCCAGCAGCCCCGGGGAACCCTCTGGAAACACCATATATTTT. This rearrangement joins TRBV5-1 to TRBJ1-3, with D unresolved. This CDR3 comprises 15 residues. V dropped 4 bases and J dropped 0 bases, with 11 bases sitting between them. Germline lookup yields CDR1 SGHRS and CDR2 YFSETQ.

The rearrangement links TRBV20-1 to TRBJ2-3; D might be TRBD2 (5 bases). This CDR3 has 13 amino acids. The V gene's germline CDR1 is DFQATT and CDR2 SNEGSKA (reference sequence). V was clipped by 7 bases and J by 5 bases, with 16 bases between them. The CDR3 nucleotides read TGCAGTGGCATCCAGCGGCTAGGAGATACGCAGTATTTT. Amino acid sequence: CSGIQRLGDTQYF.

This clonotype occurred a few times. The rearrangement joins TRBV18 to TRBJ2-1, with 10 bases that match TRBD1. The germline V gene has CDR1 KGHSH and CDR2 LQKENI. After removal of 2 bases from V and 8 bases from J, the junction contained 3 bases not matched to a gene. This CDR3 has 14 residues. The CDR3 here is CASSPYGTGDEQFF. The CDR3 DNA sequence: TGTGCCAGCTCACCATACGGGACAGGGGATGAGCAGTTCTTC.

There are a few counts of this clonotype. The genes are TRBV15 and TRBJ2-7; D not certain. Looked up from germline, CDR1 is LNHNV and CDR2 is YYDKDF (reference sequence). This CDR3 contains 12 residues. Trimming removed 4 bases at V and 3 bases at J, with 7 bases between. This CDR3 is CATSNRYYEQYF. DNA of the CDR3: TGTGCCACCAGCAACAGATACTACGAGCAGTACTTC.

The gene calls are TRBV7-7 and TRBJ2-5; TRBD1 aligns across 7 bases. V shed 5 bases and J 4 bases; nucleotides not matched to a gene: 7. The germline V gene encodes CDR1 SSHAT and CDR2 FNYEAQ (reference sequence). The CDR3 has 14 residues. CDR3 nucleotide sequence: TGTGCCAGCAGCCTGACAGGGTCCCGAGAGACCCAGTACTTC. This translates into CASSLTGSRETQYF.

The genes are TRBV20-1 and TRBJ1-1; maybe TRBD1 (6 bases). This CDR3 contains 15 residues. The V and J ends lost 0 bases and 7 bases respectively, with 18 bases between them. CDR1 is DFQATT and CDR2 is SNEGSKA in the germline V gene (reference sequence). The CDR3 spells CSARDGARGSNEAFF. CDR3 coding DNA: TGCAGTGCTAGAGATGGGGCTAGGGGGAGTAATGAAGCTTTCTTT.

The chain employs TRBV5-6 and TRBJ2-1, with a weak D call TRBD2 (5 bases). The CDR3 is 16 residues long. The germline V gene encodes CDR1 SGHDT and CDR2 YYEEEE. The ends were cut back, 7 bases at V and 0 bases at J, with 17 bases in the middle. The CDR3 DNA is TGTGCCAGCTACGGGATCCATGGTGACTCCTACAATGAGCAGTTCTTC. It specifies CASYGIHGDSYNEQFF.

The chain recombines TRBV5-5 with TRBJ1-2; 12 bases map to TRBD1. J was trimmed by 3 bases and V by 0 bases; bases with no gene match: 9. Germline V gene data show CDR1 as SGHKS and CDR2 as YYEKEE (reference sequence). The CDR3 totals 18 residues. The CDR3 DNA follows: TGTGCCAGCAGCTTGGATCTGGGACAGGGGGCGGAGGACTATGGCTACACCTTC. It yields the protein CASSLDLGQGAEDYGYTF.

The chain recombines TRBV5-1 with TRBJ2-3; weak D call: TRBD2 (6 bases). Germline-derived CDR1 and CDR2 are SGHRS and YFSETQ. Trimming stripped 4 bases from V and 1 base from J, with 16 bases between. The CDR3 extends over 16 amino acids. The CDR3 spells CASSLRTGGGTDTQYF. The CDR3 coding sequence is TGCGCCAGCAGCCTTCGAACAGGAGGGGGCACAGATACGCAGTATTTT.

As to this clonotype: This may arise from a read error, as a much more abundant clone is one base away. CDR3 bases: TGCGCCAGCAGCAGGGCGGGTTCCTACAATGAGCAGTACTTC. Translation: CASSRAGSYNEQYF. The chain recombines TRBV5-1 with TRBJ2-1; weak D call: TRBD2 (5 bases). The J call is in doubt because the DNA end fits TRBJ2-7 better. CDR3 length: 14 amino acids. Per the germline V gene, CDR1 is SGHRS and CDR2 is YFSETQ.

This clonotype appeared a few times. The CDR3 nucleotides read TGCGCCAGCAGCCAAGACCGGGAAAGGAAGCTGTTTTTT. Translating it yields CASSQDRERKLFF. The J gene is TRBJ2-2, the V gene TRBV4-3; tentative D call: TRBD2 (5 bases). Trimming removed 0 bases from V and 12 bases from J, with 11 bases in between. Germline V gene data show CDR1 as LGHNA and CDR2 as YSLEER. The CDR3 contains 13 residues.

The rearrangement uses TRBV5-1 and TRBJ2-3; unclear D gene. Between the trimmed V and J ends, which lost 3 bases and 4 bases, there was a span of 12 bases. This CDR3 region has 14 residues. Germline CDR1 SGHRS, CDR2 YFSETQ. The CDR3: CASSSSRLPDTQYF. CDR3 nucleotide sequence: TGCGCCAGCAGCTCATCACGCCTGCCAGATACGCAGTATTTT.

This clonotype was seen once. The rearrangement links TRBV15 to TRBJ2-1, with 7 nucleotides matching TRBD2. Germline trimming cut 3 bases from V and 5 bases from J; bases unmatched to any gene: 7. The germline V gene has CDR1 LNHNV and CDR2 YYDKDF (reference sequence). There are 15 residues in the CDR3. CDR3 sequence: CATSSRLAQNNEQFF. The CDR3 DNA reads TGTGCCACCAGCAGCCGACTAGCCCAAAACAATGAGCAGTTCTTC.

The V gene is TRBV6-5, the J gene TRBJ2-6; D may be TRBD1 (5 bases). The CDR3 sequence is 15 residues long. Trimming shortened V by 6 bases and J by 0 bases, and 9 bases separated the two germline ends. Per the germline V gene, CDR1 is MNHEY and CDR2 is SVGAGI. The CDR3 nucleotides read TGTGCCAGCAGAGGGGCACGCTCTGGGGCCAACGTCCTGACTTTC. Its protein product is CASRGARSGANVLTF.